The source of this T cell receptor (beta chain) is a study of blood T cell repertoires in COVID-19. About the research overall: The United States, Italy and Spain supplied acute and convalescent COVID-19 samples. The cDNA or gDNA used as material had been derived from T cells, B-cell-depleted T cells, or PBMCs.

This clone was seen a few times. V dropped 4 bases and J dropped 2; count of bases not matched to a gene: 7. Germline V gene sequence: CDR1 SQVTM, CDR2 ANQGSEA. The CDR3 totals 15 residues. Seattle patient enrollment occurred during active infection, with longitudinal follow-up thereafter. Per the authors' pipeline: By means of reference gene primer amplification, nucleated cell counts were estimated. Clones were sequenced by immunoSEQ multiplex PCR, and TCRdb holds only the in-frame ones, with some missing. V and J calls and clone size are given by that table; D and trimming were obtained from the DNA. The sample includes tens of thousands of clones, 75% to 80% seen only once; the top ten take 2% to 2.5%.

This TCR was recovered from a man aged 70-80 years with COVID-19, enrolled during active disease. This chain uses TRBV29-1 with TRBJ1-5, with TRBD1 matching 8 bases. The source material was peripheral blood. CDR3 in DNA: TGCAGCGTTGGGGACAGGCTCTTCGGCAATCAGCCCCAGCATTTT. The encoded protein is CSVGDRLFGNQPQHF.